The 19 T cell receptor beta chains presented below share a single source sample, sequenced in a study of blood T cell repertoires in COVID-19 (dated by TCRdb to about 2020). Library creation used the immunoSEQ multiplex PCR assay. Imported from immuneACCESS, the table was reduced by TCRdb to in-frame sequences with V and J called. These copies leave out some clones; in studies compared against another copy, an unresolved V gene accounts for under half, and the cause of the remainder is not known. For this sample there are hundreds of thousands of clones; 80% to 90% appear just once. The ten largest make up 1% of the sample. The sample was PBMCs or T cells enriched from blood (not recorded which). Source of these receptors: a man aged 18-30 years who had recovered from COVID-19.

The chain joins TRBV6-5 to TRBJ1-2; TRBD1 matches 9 bases. CDR1 is MNHEY and CDR2 is SVGAGI in the germline V gene. This CDR3 has 13 residues. The junction had 4 bases not matched to a gene; V was cut back by 8 bases and J by 3 bases. In DNA form, the CDR3 reads TGTGCCAGCGGAGGACAGGGGCACTATGGCTACACCTTC. This translates into CASGGQGHYGYTF.

The J gene is TRBJ2-7, the V gene TRBV7-9, with 7 bases aligning to TRBD1. This CDR3 spans 15 amino acids. From germline, CDR1 is SEHNR and CDR2 FQNEAQ (reference sequence). The junction had 10 bases not matched to a gene; V was cut back by 5 bases and J by 3 bases. CDR3 amino acids: CASSRSGTESYEQYF. As DNA, the CDR3 is TGTGCCAGCAGCAGATCCGGGACAGAAAGCTACGAGCAGTACTTC.

The chain is built from TRBV27 and TRBJ2-7, with TRBD1 matching over 7 bases. V shed 7 bases, J shed 4 bases, and the junction held 10 bases outside the gene matches. The germline V gene has CDR1 MNHEY and CDR2 SMNVEV (reference sequence). This CDR3 has 14 amino acids. In DNA form, the CDR3 reads TGTGCCAGCAAACCGGGACAGCCTCTTTACGAGCAGTACTTC. Translating gives CASKPGQPLYEQYF.

The J gene is TRBJ2-1, the V gene TRBV9, with TRBD1 matching over 9 bases. Germline CDR1 is SGDLS and CDR2 is YYNGEE. The CDR3 is 13 amino acids. The V segment lost 0 bases and the J segment 9 bases; nucleotides outside the gene matches: 1. In DNA, the CDR3 is TGTGCCAGCAGCGTAGCACAGGGGGCTGAGCAGTTCTTC. Translated: CASSVAQGAEQFF.

V and J are TRBV5-8 and TRBJ2-5; the D gene is possibly TRBD1 (6 bases). The CDR3 runs to 17 residues. Looked up from germline, CDR1 is SGHTS and CDR2 is YDEGEE. V shed 4 bases and J shed 1 base, with 20 bases lying between them. The CDR3 is CASSERAAGTLQETQYF. CDR3 nucleotides: TGTGCCAGCAGCGAGAGAGCTGCCGGGACACTCCAAGAGACCCAGTACTTC.

This chain's CDR3 is CSVGARQGKYGYTF. The CDR3 region has the DNA TGCAGCGTTGGAGCCAGACAGGGGAAGTATGGCTACACCTTC. The J gene is TRBJ1-2, the V gene TRBV29-1; 8 bases fit TRBD1. V lost 4 bases and J lost 5; bases outside the gene matches: 9. There are 14 residues in the CDR3. Germline CDR1 and CDR2: SQVTM and ANQGSEA.

This chain links TRBV6-5 with TRBJ1-6; D might be TRBD1 (5 bases). This CDR3 region has 16 residues. Germline assignment: CDR1 MNHEY and CDR2 SVGAGI. Trimming took off 0 bases at V and 6 bases at J, with 12 bases between the two ends. The CDR3 spells CASSYSKGSLNSPLHF. The DNA of the CDR3 is TGTGCCAGCAGTTACTCAAAGGGGTCTCTTAATTCACCCCTCCACTTT.

Comments on this clone: Its ends do not fully match the called genes, so a read error is possible. The chain couples TRBV7-9 to TRBJ2-7, with TRBD1 identical over 8 bases. CDR3 length: 13 amino acids. Germline CDR1 SEHNR, CDR2 FQNEAQ (reference sequence). Written as DNA, the CDR3 is TGTGCCAGCAGATTAGGACAGGGCTACGAGCAGTACTTC. Its protein product is CASRLGQGYEQYF.

The gene calls are TRBV6-5 and TRBJ2-1; D remains ambiguous. The germline gives CDR1 MNHEY, CDR2 SVGAGI. With 0 bases removed from V and 10 bases from J, the gap between germline ends came to 7 bases. This CDR3 is built from 12 residues. The CDR3 sequence: CASSYSFQEQFF. In nucleotides, the CDR3 is TGTGCCAGCAGTTACTCATTTCAGGAGCAGTTCTTC.

This clone is judged medium-sized (0.01 to 0.1%). This chain connects TRBV10-1 to TRBJ2-1, with 7 bases that match TRBD1. Germline CDR1 is WNHNN and CDR2 is SYGVQD (reference sequence). The V segment lost 3 bases and the J segment 6 bases; nucleotides outside the gene matches: 5. The CDR3 is 14 residues long. Here the CDR3 reads CASSDGRTGNEQFF. CDR3 nucleotide sequence: TGCGCCAGCAGTGACGGACGGACAGGCAATGAGCAGTTCTTC.

This chain joins TRBV21-1 and TRBJ2-1; the table gives TRBD1 as D, unverified against the DNA. TRBV21-1 is assigned pseudogene status. The CDR3 runs 17 residues. The CDR3 nucleotides are TGTGCCAGCAGCCTTAGACAGGGGGAGGGTGAGCGTGGTGAGCAGTTCTTC. Protein sequence: CASSLRQGEGERGEQFF.

This clone is a singleton in its sample. This chain connects TRBV3-1 (or the pseudogene TRBV3-2) to TRBJ1-1, with 7 bases identical to TRBD1. V shed 4 bases, J shed 2 bases, and the junction held 7 bases outside the gene matches. In germline, CDR1 is LGHDT, CDR2 YNNKEL (reference sequence). There are 15 residues in the CDR3. CDR3 in DNA: TGTGCCAGCAGCCCGGGGGACAGAGCCAACACTGAAGCTTTCTTT. As protein: CASSPGDRANTEAFF.

J is TRBJ2-1 and V is TRBV11-3; 8 positions match TRBD2. This CDR3 region has 16 residues. Germline V gene sequence: CDR1 SGHNT, CDR2 YENEEA. J was trimmed by 8 bases and V by 2 bases; bases with no gene match: 11. The CDR3 loop is CASSLSTSGGAYEQFF. The CDR3 DNA sequence: TGTGCCAGCAGCTTATCGACAAGCGGGGGTGCTTATGAGCAGTTCTTC.

The V gene is TRBV7-9, the J gene TRBJ2-3; 7 nucleotides agree with TRBD1. CDR3 size: 14 residues. Germline values: CDR1 SEHNR, CDR2 FQNEAQ (reference sequence). V was clipped by 9 bases and J by 4 bases; unmatched bases: 10. The CDR3 loop reads CASRTGAAADTQYF. CDR3 sequence (DNA): TGTGCCAGTAGAACAGGGGCAGCGGCAGATACGCAGTATTTT. The full variable domain, rest sourced from reference TRBV7-9 and TRBJ2-3, is DTGVSQNPRHKITKRGQNVTFRCDPISEHNRLYWYRQTLGQGPEFLTYFQNEAQLEKSRLLSDRFSAERPKGSFSTLEIQRTEQGDSAMYLCASRTGAAADTQYFGPGTRLTVL.

The V and J genes are TRBV4-1 and TRBJ2-1, with D possibly TRBD2 on 6 matching bases. Germline V gene data show CDR1 as MGHRA and CDR2 as YSYEKL. The CDR3 is 15 residues long. V was cut by 1 base and J by 9 bases, with 16 bases left in between. The CDR3 reads CASSQGRGFGGEQFF. The CDR3 nucleotides read TGCGCCAGCAGCCAAGGACGAGGGTTCGGGGGTGAGCAGTTCTTC.

This chain uses TRBV28 with TRBJ1-4, with a tentative D call TRBD1 (6 bases). There are 13 residues in the CDR3. V was trimmed by 8 bases and J by 3 bases, leaving 10 bases between them. CDR1 and CDR2 (germline): MDHEN, SYDVKM. CDR3 protein: CASLGQPNEKLFF. DNA for the CDR3: TGTGCCAGCCTCGGACAGCCTAATGAAAAACTGTTTTTT.

This chain links TRBV28 with TRBJ2-6; D unresolved. The ends were cut back, 9 bases at V and 3 bases at J, with 9 bases in the middle. CDR1 and CDR2 (germline): MDHEN, SYDVKM. CDR3 length equals 13 residues. CDR3 bases: TGTGCCAGTCTTTCGGTTGGGGCCAACGTCCTGACTTTC. It codes for CASLSVGANVLTF.

This clone was picked up one time. The chain has TRBV7-9 and TRBJ2-7; D might be TRBD2 (5 bases). The germline V gene encodes CDR1 SEHNR and CDR2 FQNEAQ (reference sequence). The CDR3 contains 15 residues. V was clipped by 2 bases and J by 1 base, with 12 bases between them. The chain's CDR3 is CASSLSSFGSYEQYF. For the CDR3, the DNA is TGTGCCAGCAGCTTATCTAGCTTCGGATCCTACGAGCAGTACTTC.

V usage is TRBV27 and J usage is TRBJ1-2; TRBD1 might be the D (5 bases). Trimming shortened V by 6 bases and J by 8 bases, and 22 bases separated the two germline ends. The germline CDR1 and CDR2 sequences are MNHEY and SMNVEV (reference sequence). The CDR3 has 15 amino acids. The CDR3 is CASSVLGGGDLGYTF. In DNA, the CDR3 is TGTGCCAGCAGCGTACTGGGGGGAGGGGACCTGGGCTACACCTTC.